This T cell receptor beta chain was recovered during a study of graft-versus-host responses after intestinal transplantation. Study-level points and caveats: With peak circulating GvH clone levels came an association with early post-transplant HvG declines. Recipient-marrow GvH clones were detected, some having first appeared in ileum or blood.

CDR1 and CDR2 from the germline V gene are MNHEY and SVGAGI. The CDR3 spans 12 residues. Trimming shortened V by 8 bases and J by 4 bases, and 11 bases separated the two germline ends. The method was immunoSEQ multiplex PCR; TCRdb's version includes in-frame clones alone and lacks a portion of them. The data hold 150,000 or so clones, with roughly 91% observed a single time. There are a few counts of this clone. Its specificity is unknown. The receptor's source is a human donor who received an intestinal transplant. The chain uses TRBV6-5 and TRBJ1-2; D gene ambiguous. This specimen was unstimulated CD4+ T cells sorted from spleen or lymph node cells, taken before intestinal transplant. CDR3 protein: CASRGLGYGYTF. CDR3 DNA sequence: TGTGCCAGCCGGGGTCTTGGCTATGGCTACACCTTC.